This TCR beta chain was recovered during a study of T cells in Graves' hyperthyroidism and ophthalmopathy. Broader study findings: Blood also held most thyroid clonotypes expanded beyond 0.001. Ophthalmopathy onset followed model prediction by a median about six months.

No ophthalmopathy progression within 18 months constituted stable Graves' hyperthyroidism. About this clonotype: Its matching antigen is unknown.

From germline, CDR1 is ENHRY and CDR2 SYGVKD. V was trimmed by 3 bases and J by 4 bases, leaving 16 bases between them. This CDR3 region has 15 residues. TCR beta CDR3 sequences were amplified from RNA transcripts. HTBI primers drove first-round RT-PCR of the TCR CDR3. MiXCR, applied by TCRdb to the multiplex PCR reads, yields one record per CDR3 protein. The table includes fewer than 900,000 distinct CDR3 sequences, around 15% detected once. This sequence was found in a man aged 18-30 years with Graves' hyperthyroidism. The sample taken for sequencing was blood. This chain joins TRBV10-3 and TRBJ2-7; D possibly matches TRBD1 or TRBD2 (5 bases each). The CDR3 region is CAISDDGAGDYEQYF. CDR3 bases: TGTGCCATCAGTGATGACGGGGCCGGCGATTACGAGCAGTACTTC.